These 12 T cell receptor beta chains were all obtained from the same sample, sequenced in a study of tumor-infiltrating lymphocytes in primary liver carcinoma. Unsorted bulk tissue, about 17-34 mg of it, served as the source for co-extraction of RNA and DNA. TCR beta cDNA was prepared out of about 510 ng total RNA by means of a constant-region primer. Each TCR beta library was derived from three nested multiplex PCR rounds that employed slightly modified ARM-PCR. Both of the initial two PCR rounds ran for around 9 cycles and employed TRBV1-TRBV30 forward primers alongside a C-beta reverse primer. Via MiXCR, TCRdb re-called the multiplex PCR reads, giving one row per CDR3 protein. The sample includes tens of thousands of distinct CDR3 sequences, over 65% of them seen just once. Input material: liver tumor tissue from sampling region 3. Subset specified: tumor region T3, left-lateral pole. Source of these receptors: a middle-aged man with primary liver carcinoma and hepatitis B virus infection.

With regard to this clonotype: This may arise from a read error, as a much more abundant clone is one base away. The chain recombines TRBV20-1 with TRBJ2-5; 12 positions agree with TRBD2. The V gene's germline CDR1 is DFQATT and CDR2 SNEGSKA (reference sequence). The CDR3 consists of 17 residues. As DNA, the CDR3 is TGCAGTGCCAGAGGGACTAGCGGGTGCCGGGGGGAAGAGACCCAGTACTTC. Translated: CSARGTSGCRGEETQYF.

With regard to this clonotype: The CDR3 carries no conserved terminal phenylalanine or tryptophan, so it likely arises from a read error. The chain uses TRBV11-2 and TRBJ2-1; the D is unclear. The CDR3 consists of 16 residues. The ends were cut back, 3 bases at V and 9 bases at J, with 21 bases in the middle. Germline CDR1 reads SGHAT; CDR2 reads FQNNGV. Here the CDR3 DNA reads TGTGCCAGCAGCTTGGATAACGGAATAGCCATGGGTGAGCAGTTCCTC. Its protein product is CASSLDNGIAMGEQFL.

The gene calls are TRBV29-1 and TRBJ1-1; a possible D gene is TRBD1 (5 bases). The CDR3 runs to 15 residues. Trimming took off 4 bases at V and 2 bases at J, with 17 bases between the two ends. Germline assignment: CDR1 SQVTM and CDR2 ANQGSEA. Here the CDR3 reads CSVVVGALANTEAFF. CDR3 coding DNA: TGCAGCGTTGTCGTAGGGGCGCTGGCTAACACTGAAGCTTTCTTT.

This clonotype was recorded only once. Just one base apart from a much larger clone, this may be a read error. The CDR3 carries no conserved terminal phenylalanine or tryptophan, so it likely arises from a read error. DNA for the CDR3: TGTGCCAGCAGTCCCGGACTAGGCCCTGCTTATGAGCAGTTCTTA. Amino acid sequence: CASSPGLGPAYEQFL. J is TRBJ2-1 and V is TRBV28; 7 bases match TRBD2. Germline-derived CDR1 and CDR2 are MDHEN and SYDVKM. V shed 5 bases, J shed 8 bases, and the junction held 12 bases outside the gene matches. The CDR3 consists of 15 residues.

As concerns this clonotype: Possible read error: a much larger clone is one base away. This chain joins TRBV10-3 and TRBJ2-7; tentatively, D is TRBD2 (7 bases). Germline lookup yields CDR1 ENHRY and CDR2 SYGVKD. The CDR3 extends over 14 amino acids. CDR3 residues: CAIRPGGGAYVQYF. CDR3 DNA sequence: TGTGCCATCAGGCCTGGGGGGGGGGCCTACGTGCAGTACTTC.

The chain carries TRBV25-1 and TRBJ2-7; the D gene is possibly TRBD2 (5 bases). Germline CDR1 is MGHDK and CDR2 is SYGVNS. This CDR3 is built from 11 residues. The CDR3 DNA reads TGTGTCACTAGGGCGACCTACGAGCAGTACTTC. It encodes CVTRATYEQYF.

With regard to this clonotype: Sequence at one end of the junction differs from germline and may be a read error. The chain carries TRBV7-9 and TRBJ1-3; D not resolved. This CDR3 contains 16 residues. Germline CDR1 reads SEHNR; CDR2 reads FQNEAQ (reference sequence). The CDR3 DNA sequence: TGTGCCAGCGGCTTAGGTCGTACGGCGGCCGGAAACACCATATATTTT. Amino acids: CASGLGRTAAGNTIYF.

Remarks on this clonotype: This may stem from a read error, because a much larger clone lies one nucleotide away. CDR3 DNA: TGTACCAGCAGTTATAGGAATATGGGAACTGAAGCTTTCTTT. Translating gives CTSSYRNMGTEAFF. The chain couples TRBV28 to TRBJ1-1, with unresolved D. The CDR3 consists of 14 residues. The germline V gene encodes CDR1 MDHEN and CDR2 SYDVKM.

Worth noting for this clonotype: The germline gene is not matched at one end of the junction; a read error may be the cause. The chain joins TRBV2 to TRBJ1-5; D not certain. The germline gives CDR1 SNHLY, CDR2 FYNNEI. The CDR3 runs 14 residues. CDR3 DNA sequence: TGTACCAGCAGTGAAGTGTATAGCAAACAGCCCCAGCATTTT. Amino acid sequence: CTSSEVYSKQPQHF.

The chain combines TRBV4-1 with TRBJ2-3, with D tentatively TRBD2 (6 bases). Trimming pared 8 bases from V and 1 base from J, leaving 16 bases between. Germline CDR1 is MGHRA and CDR2 is YSYEKL. The CDR3 consists of 15 residues. The CDR3 nucleotides read TGCGCCAGCTTCCAAGAGTCTAGCGGCACAGATACGCAGTATTTT. Protein: CASFQESSGTDTQYF.

Only a few counts were recorded for this clonotype. Since a much larger clone is just one base distant, this may be a read error. The J gene is TRBJ2-6, the V gene TRBV11-2, with 8 bases lining up with TRBD2. The germline V gene has CDR1 SGHAT and CDR2 FQNNGV. J lost 3 bases, V lost 5 bases, and 12 bases had no gene match. The CDR3 sequence is 18 residues long. The CDR3 nucleotides read TGTGCCAGCAGCGGGAGGGTAGCGGGGAGATATGGGGCCAACGTCCTGACTTTC. Protein product: CASSGRVAGRYGANVLTF.

Worth noting for this clonotype: One end of the junction is discordant with germline, which a read error may explain. V gene TRBV6-1 combines with J gene TRBJ1-1, with a weak D call TRBD1 (6 bases). The CDR3 loop spans 15 amino acids. CDR1 is MNHNS and CDR2 is SASEGT in the germline V gene. CDR3 sequence: CASGGWGTANTEAYF. DNA for the CDR3: TGTGCCAGCGGGGGCTGGGGGACTGCGAACACTGAAGCATACTTT.